The subject of this entry is one T cell receptor (beta chain). Which antigen it targets is not known. Base qualities were left out, and no much larger clone turns up one base away. After 10 days of culture, CD4+ T cells were isolated with the EasySep CD4+ T cell isolation kit. Convalescent patients had PCR-confirmed SARS-CoV-2 infection between March and December 2020, before Alpha, Beta and Delta variants emerged in the United States. On days 3 and 7, half of the culture medium was replaced with fresh IL-2-containing medium. Each peptide stimulation condition was cultured in triplicate wells unless otherwise noted. Using Ficoll-Paque Plus gradient centrifugation, PBMC were separated from whole blood and then either used fresh or cryopreserved at -140C. The QIAamp micro DNA kit was used to extract genomic DNA from the cultured CD4+ T cells. These data come from a study of vaccination effects on CD4 cells after COVID-19 (dated by TCRdb to between 2021 and 2023). Context from the whole study: To identify antigen-specific CD4+ T cell clonotypes by their expansion, the ViraFEST assay first stimulated PBMC with viral peptide pools and then applied TCR sequencing. Altogether, 10 COVID-19 convalescent patients and several SARS-CoV-2-naive healthy vaccine recipients made up the full study. In a couple of convalescent patients, pre-vaccine samples were collected 16 days and one week ahead of the first dose, 142 and 148 days after COVID-19 diagnosis. Cultures from other donors in the study were sequenced using the Oncomine TCR Beta short-read assay on an Illumina iSeq 100. In both COVID-19 convalescent patients and infection-naive vaccine recipients, the study compared SARS-CoV-2 spike-specific CD4+ TCR repertoires from before mRNA vaccination with those from after it. Each participant got two doses of an mRNA SARS-CoV-2 vaccine, either BNT162b2 or mRNA-1273. Some 2.2 million PBMC per well were cultured in IMDM with roughly 5% human AB serum, 10 IU/ml IL-2 and gentamicin, plus 10 ug/ml peptides.

The library relied on the immunoSEQ multiplex PCR assay. TCR beta CDR3 sequencing was performed on DNA from the cultured, isolated CD4+ T cells. The original pipeline was this. Non-productive TCR sequences were removed and reads were trimmed to the CDR3 region, keeping CDR3s of at least 7 amino acids. The MANAFEST web app was used to identify antigen-specific clonotypes by comparing expansion in peptide wells with expansion in reference cultures. To be called positive, a clone needed expansion at FDR<0.05 compared with the reference and with all other wells, an odds ratio greater than 5, and a frequency greater than 0.1% in two replicate wells. A clonotype was defined as cross-reactive if the clonotype was significantly expanded both in SARS-CoV-2 spike wells and in at least one common cold coronavirus spike condition. CDR3 similarity was assessed by Levenshtein distance with the stringdist R package, and unrooted trees were built with ape in R 3.6.1. TCRdb re-hosts the immuneACCESS table, in-frame sequences only. Its copies lack some clones; in the studies checked, an unresolved V gene accounts for under half of them, and the cause for the rest is not known. That table supplies the V and J calls and clone size; D and trimming were determined from the DNA. The sample data list 45,000 to 50,000 clones, and around 76% of these were observed just once. The ten largest clones capture approximately 10% of the sample.

CDR1 and CDR2 (SGHTA, FQGNSA) derive from the germline V gene. The CDR3 goes from the cysteine to the phenylalanine over 15 residues. Solely the CDR3 DNA is kept, with 45 bases framed from the first base. V is reduced by 5 bases and J by 4 bases, leaving a spacing of 16 bases between them. General conclusions and limits of the study: In convalescent patients, the post-vaccine spike-reactive repertoire consisted mainly of new vaccine-induced clones, largely distinct from infection-induced clones. Marked clonal contraction was observed in both infection-induced and vaccine-induced clones at late post-vaccination timepoints, consistent with waning T cell responses. Only a small number of convalescent patients were included, and no early post-infection timepoints were available, which limited the study.

This material consisted of CD4+ T cells from PBMCs cultured without peptide, taken before COVID-19 vaccination. The clonotype was recovered from a human donor who had a prior SARS-CoV-2 infection. The chain uses TRBV7-2 and TRBJ2-3; the D gene is perhaps TRBD1, on 6 matching bases. This receptor carries the CDR3 CASSRWGQEADTQYF. In nucleotide form, the sequence is TGTGCCAGCAGCCGGTGGGGGCAGGAGGCAGATACGCAGTATTTT.